This entry is about one TCR beta chain. As yet, its antigen is unknown. This entry comes from a study of OX40 agonist ivuxolimab in advanced cancers. As for the study in general: Six ivuxolimab dose levels, 0.01 to 10 mg/kg, were given intravenously every 2 weeks. Broader study findings: CD8+ T cells were the subset that, on average, had more expanded clones than CD4+. There was clonal expansion of CD4+ and CD8+ blood T cells by week 6 at 0.1 to 3.0 mg/kg.

Method: immunoSEQ multiplex PCR; TCRdb's copy keeps in-frame clones and lacks some. Of about 90,000 clones in the sample, roughly 85% were seen once. The CDR3 contains 15 residues. Germline-derived CDR1 and CDR2 are MNHNY and SVGAGI (reference sequence). Unmatched junction bases numbered 6, after V lost 4 bases and J lost 4 bases. The chain joins TRBV6-6 to TRBJ2-5; 10 bases align to TRBD2. This clonotype was sampled from an adult with an advanced solid tumor such as melanoma, head and neck, liver or kidney cancer. The sample in question was CD4+ or CD8+ T cells sorted from blood, obtained in a trial of the OX40 agonist ivuxolimab. The CDR3 bases are TGTGCCAGCAGTTGGACTAGCGGACCAGGAGAGACCCAGTACTTC. Its translation is CASSWTSGPGETQYF.